What follows describes a single TCR beta chain. Study processing details: Estimation of nucleated cell counts relied on the amplification of reference gene primers. This table comes from immunoSEQ multiplex PCR, and its TCRdb copy is limited to in-frame clones, with some not included. V and J calls plus clone size are reproduced from that table; the DNA served to infer D and trimming. The profile shows over 300,000 clones, approximately 90% of them singletons. Germline V gene sequence: CDR1 SGHRS, CDR2 YFSETQ. V was cut by 4 bases and J by 2 bases, with 17 bases left in between. The CDR3 runs 16 residues. This record comes from a study of blood T cell repertoires in COVID-19. Study overall: The analysed material was cDNA or gDNA that came from T cells, B-cell-depleted T cells, or PBMCs.

Assignments of participants to cohorts depended upon their own reported clinical history. Recovered participants had two consecutive negative NP/OP PCR tests, healthcare professional clearance, or symptom resolution. The sequence was obtained from a woman younger than 35 who had recovered from COVID-19. Sequencing used PBMCs or T cells enriched from blood (not recorded which). The chain links TRBV5-1 to TRBJ2-3; tentatively, D is TRBD2 (6 bases). The CDR3 DNA sequence: TGCGCCAGCAGCGACCCCGGTAGCGGAAACACAGATACGCAGTATTTT. Translation: CASSDPGSGNTDTQYF. The entire variable domain, with the rest obtained from reference TRBV5-1 and TRBJ2-3, is as follows: KAGVTQTPRYLIKTRGQQVTLSCSPISGHRSVSWYQQTPGQGLQFLFEYFSETQRNKGNFPGRFSGRQFSNSRSEMNVSTLELGDSALYLCASSDPGSGNTDTQYFGPGTRLTVL.